A single T cell receptor beta chain is shown here with its context. Residents of 24 US areas, aged roughly 18 to 89 years, made up the participants. The recovered donors of Cohort 3 showed two negative PCRs, clearance, or symptom resolution. The data belong to a study of blood T cell repertoires in COVID-19. Study-level information: COVID-19 samples collected from the United States, Italy and Spain covered acute and convalescent phases.

Authors' data handling: By means of reference gene primer amplification, nucleated cell counts were estimated. Libraries were prepared by immunoSEQ multiplex PCR; TCRdb keeps only in-frame clonotypes and omits some of them. The V and J calls and the clone size are those of that table, but D and trimming were determined from the DNA. The sample has some 490,000 clones, approximately 86% seen once; the top ten hold around 7.9%. Germline V gene data show CDR1 as MGHRA and CDR2 as YSYEKL. CDR3 length equals 15 residues. J was trimmed by 4 bases and V by 1 base; bases with no gene match: 6. This clonotype originated in a woman aged 60 to 75 who had recovered from COVID-19. Input material: PBMCs or T cells enriched from blood (not recorded which). V usage is TRBV4-1 and J usage is TRBJ1-2, with 7 bases that match TRBD1. CDR3 in DNA: TGCGCCAGCAGCCAAGGGTTTTGGGACAGCTATGGCTACACCTTC. This translates into CASSQGFWDSYGYTF.